These T cell receptor beta chains were read from a single sample in a study of human T cells and chemical hapten exposure. TCRdb reprocessed the RACE reads with MiXCR, giving one entry per CDR3 protein. Among 130,000 or so distinct CDR3 sequences listed, approximately 10% were seen once. The specimen sequenced was whole blood. The origin of the receptors is a male donor in good health. Some clones in this sample may be carry-over from other donors' samples. CDR3s include the opening cysteine and the closing phenylalanine or tryptophan. D genes are given only for firm matches. Size values are once, few and many counts, or a class for expanded clones, and some rows have none.

j_call: TRBJ2-7; d_call: NA; v_call: TRBV14; cdr3_length: 14; clone_size: few; cdr3_nt: TGTGCCAGCAGCCAAGTCACGGATTCCTACGAGCAGTACTTC; cdr3_aa: CASSQVTDSYEQYF
j_call: TRBJ1-5; d_call: NA; v_call: TRBV6-2/TRBV6-3; cdr3_length: 16; clone_size: NA; cdr3_nt: TGTGCCAGCAGTTACCCCCAGGACAGTAACAATCAGCCCCAGCATTTT; cdr3_aa: CASSYPQDSNNQPQHF
j_call: TRBJ2-3; d_call: NA; v_call: TRBV7-9; cdr3_length: 16; clone_size: few; cdr3_nt: TGTGCCAGCAGCTCCAAAGGGACACTTGACACAGATACGCAGTATTTT; cdr3_aa: CASSSKGTLDTDTQYF
j_call: TRBJ2-5; d_call: TRBD2; v_call: TRBV12-3/TRBV12-4; cdr3_length: 14; clone_size: many; cdr3_nt: TGTGCCAGCAGTTTAGTCGGGGGGCAAGAGACCCAGTACTTC; cdr3_aa: CASSLVGGQETQYF
j_call: TRBJ2-7; d_call: TRBD2; v_call: TRBV30; cdr3_length: 17; clone_size: NA; cdr3_nt: TGTGCCTTGAGTGACTGGGCTAGCGGGAGAATGTCCTACGAGCAGTACTTC; cdr3_aa: CALSDWASGRMSYEQYF
j_call: TRBJ2-6; d_call: TRBD1; v_call: TRBV29-1; cdr3_length: 16; clone_size: many; cdr3_nt: TGCAGCGTCCGGGACAGCAGCCCCTCTGGGGCCAACGTCCTGACTTTC; cdr3_aa: CSVRDSSPSGANVLTF
j_call: TRBJ2-3; d_call: TRBD2; v_call: TRBV20-1; cdr3_length: 15; clone_size: many; cdr3_nt: TGCAGTGCCAATTCTCTAGCGGGGGGCACAGATACGCAGTATTTT; cdr3_aa: CSANSLAGGTDTQYF
j_call: TRBJ2-3; d_call: TRBD2; v_call: TRBV19; cdr3_length: 15; clone_size: few; cdr3_nt: TGTGCCAGTAGACAGACTAGCGGGAGTCATGATACGCAGTATTTT; cdr3_aa: CASRQTSGSHDTQYF
j_call: TRBJ1-5; d_call: TRBD1; v_call: TRBV12-3/TRBV12-4; cdr3_length: 15; clone_size: many; cdr3_nt: TGTGCCAGCAGCCCAACCGGACAGGGGAATCAGCCCCAGCATTTT; cdr3_aa: CASSPTGQGNQPQHF
j_call: TRBJ2-6; d_call: NA; v_call: TRBV5-5; cdr3_length: 20; clone_size: few; cdr3_nt: TGTGCCAGCAGCGCCGAGGTGGGAGACCTCGGAGTCTCTGGGGCCAACGTCCTGACTTTC; cdr3_aa: CASSAEVGDLGVSGANVLTF
j_call: TRBJ1-2; d_call: TRBD1; v_call: TRBV4-3; cdr3_length: 15; clone_size: many; cdr3_nt: TGCGCCAGCAGCCAAGTGGGACAGGGAAACTATGGCTACACCTTC; cdr3_aa: CASSQVGQGNYGYTF
j_call: TRBJ2-7; d_call: TRBD1; v_call: TRBV20-1; cdr3_length: 13; clone_size: many; cdr3_nt: TGCAGTGCTCTTCCGGGACAGGGCTACGAGCAGTACTTC; cdr3_aa: CSALPGQGYEQYF
j_call: TRBJ1-2; d_call: TRBD1; v_call: TRBV9; cdr3_length: 15; clone_size: many; cdr3_nt: TGTGCCAGCAGGGACAGGGACGGAGGGGGCTATGGCTACACCTTC; cdr3_aa: CASRDRDGGGYGYTF
j_call: TRBJ2-7; d_call: NA; v_call: TRBV19; cdr3_length: 12; clone_size: many; cdr3_nt: TGTGCCAGTAGTATAGCGGGGCACGAGCAGTACTTC; cdr3_aa: CASSIAGHEQYF